This TCR beta chain originates from a study of blood T cells in healthy people across ages. Next came a second PCR, run for about 6 to 11 cycles, which used a sample-barcoded 5' primer along with a J-beta primer mix. MiXCR was run by TCRdb on the 5' RACE reads, yielding one entry per CDR3 protein. The table records around 780,000 distinct CDR3 sequences, 25% to 30% of them present only once. The table lists this clonotype with a few counts. The CDR3 length is 15 residues. V trimming: 4 bases; J trimming: 5 bases; junction bases outside the gene matches: 6. Germline V gene data show CDR1 as MGHDK and CDR2 as SYGVNS. The sample also formed part of further work on T cells of mothers and their children. From that paper: Every microgram of extracted RNA entered cDNA synthesis, around 1.6 ug per 15 ul.

The V call is TRBV25-1, the J call TRBJ1-4, with TRBD1 identical over 8 bases. The clonotype was recovered from a boy between 10 and 17 years old in good health. Sequenced input: blood. CDR3 DNA sequence: TGTGCCAGCAGTGGAGCCGGGACAGGAAATGAAAAACTGTTTTTT. This codes for CASSGAGTGNEKLFF.